This entry lists 3 T cell receptor beta chains sequenced from one sample in a study of shared clonotypes between healthy human individuals. The table came from immunoSEQ multiplex PCR; TCRdb's copy has only in-frame clones and leaves some out. The sample includes about 110,000 clones, over 65% of them seen just once. The sequenced sample consisted of memory CD8+ T cells sorted from blood. Subset here: CD45RO+ cells pooled with CCR7-negative TemRA cells. These receptors were obtained from a woman aged 25 to 39 in good health.

This clone was detected only a few times. This chain uses TRBV6-4 with TRBJ2-3; 8 positions agree with TRBD2. This CDR3 is built from 18 residues. Germline CDR1 MRHNA, CDR2 SNTAGT. Germline trimming cut 0 bases from V and 3 bases from J; bases unmatched to any gene: 11. The CDR3 region has the DNA TGTGCCAGCAGTGACTCAGGAACTAGCGGAGGAGGTACAGATACGCAGTATTTT. Protein product: CASSDSGTSGGGTDTQYF.

The rearrangement uses TRBV27 and TRBJ2-7, with TRBD2 as a possible D gene (5 bases). Trimming took 1 base from V and 0 from J, leaving 13 bases between them. The CDR3 totals 16 residues. Germline lookup yields CDR1 MNHEY and CDR2 SMNVEV (reference sequence). This CDR3 is CASSLFVAGISYEQYF. CDR3 bases: TGTGCCAGCAGTTTATTTGTGGCGGGCATCTCCTACGAGCAGTACTTC.

This chain uses TRBV9 with TRBJ2-7; 9 bases are shared with TRBD1. The junction had 9 bases not matched to a gene; V was cut back by 2 bases and J by 6 bases. There are 15 residues in the CDR3. Germline CDR1 and CDR2: SGDLS and YYNGEE. The CDR3 DNA sequence: TGTGCCAGCAGCGTTGCCGGGACAGGGACCTCCGAGCAGTACTTC. This gives the protein CASSVAGTGTSEQYF. Complete variable domain (other parts from reference TRBV9 and TRBJ2-7): DSGVTQTPKHLITATGQRVTLRCSPRSGDLSVYWYQQSLDQGLQFLIQYYNGEERAKGNILERFSAQQFPDLHSELNLSSLELGDSALYFCASSVAGTGTSEQYFGPGTRLTVT.